This TCR beta chain was recorded in a study of T cells in Graves' hyperthyroidism and ophthalmopathy. Germline V gene data show CDR1 as SGDLS and CDR2 as YYNGEE. This CDR3 comprises 14 residues. The study excluded patients with uncontrolled infection, other autoimmune disease, pregnancy or lactation. For the diagnoses, clinical symptoms, serum thyroxine and TRAb, thyroid ultrasound and orbital computed tomography were used. Preceding any ophthalmopathy symptoms, the blood sample dates from first hyperthyroidism diagnosis. Authors of the study amplified TCR beta CDR3 regions from RNA transcripts. In the first-round RT-PCR of the TCR CDR3, the HTBI primer set was used. TCRdb re-analysed the multiplex PCR reads in MiXCR, keeping a single row per CDR3 protein. This table has about 270,000 distinct CDR3 sequences, under 30% appearing once. This clonotype was picked up many times. One junction end does not reproduce the germline sequence, and a read error may be involved.

This chain connects TRBV9 to TRBJ1-2; D is undetermined. The sample comprised blood. The TCR comes from a man in his forties or fifties with Graves' hyperthyroidism that later progressed to Graves' ophthalmopathy. The DNA for the CDR3 is TGTACCAGCAGCATGACCGGGACTAACTATGGCTACACCTTC. The encoded protein is CTSSMTGTNYGYTF.